These 23 T cell receptor beta chains were all obtained from the same sample, sequenced in a study of blood T cell repertoires in COVID-19. The method was immunoSEQ multiplex PCR; TCRdb's version includes in-frame clones alone and lacks a portion of them. The sample contains 45,000 to 60,000 clones, 75% to 90% of which appear only once. Source material: peripheral blood. Receptors originate from a human donor in a cohort sampled during active COVID-19.

The chain has TRBV2 and TRBJ1-1; D remains unclear. CDR3 length: 14 amino acids. V shed 4 bases and J shed 3 bases, with 12 bases lying between them. Germline CDR1 is SNHLY and CDR2 is FYNNEI. In DNA, the CDR3 is TGTGCCAGCAGTGCATCAGGTGGTTACACTGAAGCTTTCTTT. This codes for CASSASGGYTEAFF. The complete variable domain, with remaining parts taken from reference TRBV2 and TRBJ1-1, reads EPEVTQTPSHQVTQMGQEVILRCVPISNHLYFYWYRQILGQKVEFLVSFYNNEISEKSEIFDDQFSVERPDGSNFTLKIRSTKLEDSAMYFCASSASGGYTEAFFGQGTRLTVV.

This rearrangement joins TRBV19 to TRBJ1-2; D is perhaps TRBD1 (6 bases). CDR1 is LNHDA, CDR2 SQIVND, per germline (reference sequence). V was pared by 7 bases and J by 5 bases, with 17 bases between. This CDR3 has 14 residues. Here the CDR3 reads CASTPGTRFYGYTF. The CDR3, as DNA: TGTGCCAGTACCCCCGGGACACGCTTTTATGGCTACACCTTC.

The gene calls are TRBV28 and TRBJ1-5, with 9 bases aligning to TRBD1. Germline V gene lookup returns CDR1 MDHEN and CDR2 SYDVKM. V lost 7 bases, J lost 5 bases, and 9 bases stayed unmatched. The CDR3 spans 15 residues. The CDR3 here is CASTEPGQGHQPQHF. The CDR3, as DNA: TGTGCCAGCACCGAGCCGGGACAGGGACATCAGCCCCAGCATTTT.

The chain is built from TRBV7-2 and TRBJ2-6; tentative D call: TRBD1 (5 bases). With 1 base removed from V and 0 bases from J, the gap between germline ends came to 7 bases. This CDR3 comprises 16 residues. CDR1 and CDR2 (germline): SGHTA, FQGNSA. CDR3 residues: CASSLVGDSGANVLTF. The CDR3 DNA reads as TGTGCCAGCAGCTTAGTAGGGGACTCTGGGGCCAACGTCCTGACTTTC.

This clone has only one observation. V is TRBV3-1 (or the pseudogene TRBV3-2) and J is TRBJ2-5; D possibly corresponds to TRBD1 (7 bases). With 5 bases removed from V and 4 bases from J, the gap between germline ends came to 14 bases. Germline CDR1 is LGHDT and CDR2 is YNNKEL (reference sequence). This CDR3 is 14 amino acids long. The CDR3 region has the DNA TGTGCCAGCAGCAAGTTCCAGGGGGGAGAGACCCAGTACTTC. It yields the protein CASSKFQGGETQYF.

V usage is TRBV10-2 and J usage is TRBJ2-3; 12 bases fit TRBD1. This CDR3 comprises 16 residues. The V gene's germline CDR1 is WSHSY and CDR2 SAAADI. The J segment lost 4 bases and the V segment lost 2 bases, leaving 4 bases of the junction unmatched. As DNA, the CDR3 is TGCGCCAGCAGTGAGCAGGGACAGGGGGCGGCAGATACGCAGTATTTT. Encoded protein: CASSEQGQGAADTQYF.

The chain has TRBV2 and TRBJ2-3, with TRBD2 identical over 13 bases. Per the germline V gene, CDR1 is SNHLY and CDR2 is FYNNEI. The CDR3 loop spans 16 amino acids. V lost 5 bases to trimming and J lost 1 base; unmatched junction nucleotides: 3. For the CDR3, the DNA is TGTGCCAGCAGTCCCGGACTAGCGGGGGGCACAGATACGCAGTATTTT. Its protein is CASSPGLAGGTDTQYF.

V and J are TRBV3-1 (or the pseudogene TRBV3-2) and TRBJ2-3, with D unresolved. CDR3 size: 14 residues. Trimming took 4 bases from V and 4 from J, leaving 12 bases between them. Per germline, CDR1 LGHDT and CDR2 YNNKEL (reference sequence). CDR3 sequence reads: CASSPRNAPDTQYF. CDR3 bases: TGTGCCAGCAGCCCGAGAAACGCCCCAGATACGCAGTATTTT.

Only one count was recorded for this clone. J is TRBJ2-5 and V is TRBV15, with D perhaps matching TRBD2 (6 bases). The CDR3 contains 13 residues. Trimming pared 8 bases from V and 0 bases from J, leaving 10 bases between. Germline V gene data show CDR1 as LNHNV and CDR2 as YYDKDF (reference sequence). The CDR3 region is CATSGGYQETQYF. The DNA for the CDR3 is TGTGCCACCTCTGGGGGGTACCAAGAGACCCAGTACTTC. The full variable domain, with the rest looked up from reference TRBV15 and TRBJ2-5, is DAMVIQNPRYQVTQFGKPVTLSCSQTLNHNVMYWYQQKSSQAPKLLFHYYDKDFNNEADTPDNFQSRRPNTSFCFLDIRSPGLGDTAMYLCATSGGYQETQYFGPGTRLLVL.

This rearrangement joins TRBV19 to TRBJ1-1; possible D gene TRBD1, 6 bases. Germline lookup yields CDR1 LNHDA and CDR2 SQIVND (reference sequence). The CDR3 loop spans 14 amino acids. The V end lost 3 bases, the J end lost 4 bases, and 12 bases lay between the germline ends. CDR3 protein: CASSMDRDGTEAFF. For the CDR3, the DNA is TGTGCCAGTAGTATGGACAGAGACGGCACTGAAGCTTTCTTT. The entire variable domain, with the rest obtained from reference TRBV19 and TRBJ1-1, is as follows: DGGITQSPKYLFRKEGQNVTLSCEQNLNHDAMYWYRQDPGQGLRLIYYSQIVNDFQKGDIAEGYSVSREKKESFPLTVTSAQKNPTAFYLCASSMDRDGTEAFFGQGTRLTVV.

This clone was detected only a few times. The rearrangement links TRBV5-1 to TRBJ1-6; no firm D call. V was trimmed by 1 base and J by 7 bases, leaving 12 bases between them. CDR1 SGHRS and CDR2 YFSETQ come from the germline V gene. The CDR3 spans 15 residues. The CDR3 nucleotides read TGCGCCAGCAGCTTGCTAGCACTGGGGAATTCACCCCTCCACTTT. Its protein product is CASSLLALGNSPLHF.

The chain employs TRBV20-1 and TRBJ1-3; D ambiguous. From germline, CDR1 is DFQATT and CDR2 SNEGSKA (reference sequence). V was trimmed by 3 bases and J by 2 bases, leaving 14 bases between them. The CDR3 sequence is 15 residues long. CDR3 protein: CSASGVAATGNTIYF. The DNA for the CDR3 is TGCAGTGCTAGTGGGGTCGCGGCTACTGGAAACACCATATATTTT.

The V and J genes are TRBV6-5 and TRBJ1-2, with a weak D call TRBD1 (6 bases). The V end lost 5 bases, the J end lost 4 bases, and 14 bases lay between the germline ends. The CDR3 extends over 14 amino acids. Germline V lookup: CDR1 MNHEY, CDR2 SVGAGI. CDR3 residues: CASSHRERGYGYTF. CDR3 bases: TGTGCCAGCAGTCACAGGGAGAGGGGCTATGGCTACACCTTC.

The J gene is TRBJ1-5, the V gene TRBV19; 7 bases fit TRBD1. CDR3 length: 14 amino acids. The germline CDR1 and CDR2 sequences are LNHDA and SQIVND (reference sequence). Trimming removed 7 bases from V and 6 bases from J; junction bases left unmatched: 9. Here the CDR3 reads CASTTTGRGQPQHF. DNA for the CDR3: TGTGCCAGTACCACGACAGGGCGGGGTCAGCCCCAGCATTTT.

The rearrangement links TRBV21-1 to TRBJ1-2; the table's D call, TRBD1, has no DNA check behind it. TRBV21-1 is shown as a pseudogene. This CDR3 spans 12 amino acids. CDR3 DNA: TGTGCCAGCAGCGGACACGTTGGGGGCTACACCTTC. It codes for CASSGHVGGYTF.

The chain links TRBV18 to TRBJ1-1; D is uncertain. Germline V gene lookup returns CDR1 KGHSH and CDR2 LQKENI. V gave up 3 bases and J gave up 2 bases, with 4 bases separating them. This CDR3 is built from 12 residues. The chain's CDR3 is CASSPLNTEAFF. CDR3 coding DNA: TGTGCCAGCTCACCGCTAAACACTGAAGCTTTCTTT.

The chain links TRBV14 to TRBJ2-1; the match to TRBD1 covers 9 bases. The germline gives CDR1 SGHDN, CDR2 FVKESK. V lost 3 bases, J lost 3 bases, and 3 bases stayed unmatched. The CDR3 length is 15 residues. CDR3 in amino acids: CASSHQTGGYNEQFF. As DNA, the CDR3 is TGTGCCAGCAGCCACCAGACAGGGGGCTACAATGAGCAGTTCTTC.

The chain recombines TRBV11-2 with TRBJ1-5, with no clear D. V lost 3 bases to trimming and J lost 4 bases, with 7 bases between them. The length of the CDR3 is 13 residues. Per germline, CDR1 SGHAT and CDR2 FQNNGV. Here the CDR3 DNA reads TGTGCCAGCAGCTTTTTTCCTAATCAGCCCCAGCATTTT. This gives the protein CASSFFPNQPQHF.

V usage is TRBV6-5 and J usage is TRBJ2-5; perhaps TRBD2 as D (5 bases). V lost 6 bases and J 2 bases, leaving 16 bases between the germline ends. Germline values: CDR1 MNHEY, CDR2 SVGAGI. The CDR3 loop spans 15 amino acids. CDR3 sequence: CASRPGNVLQETQYF. The DNA for the CDR3 is TGTGCCAGCAGGCCGGGGAATGTCCTACAAGAGACCCAGTACTTC.

V gene TRBV18 combines with J gene TRBJ1-1; TRBD1 matches at 8 bases. The junction had 15 bases not matched to a gene; V was cut back by 4 bases and J by 11 bases. This CDR3 is 15 amino acids long. Germline CDR1 KGHSH, CDR2 LQKENI. Written as DNA, the CDR3 is TGTGCCAGCTCACGCACACAGGACAGGGAGGTTTTGGCTTTCTTT. Translating it yields CASSRTQDREVLAFF.

The J gene is TRBJ2-1, the V gene TRBV5-4, with 10 nucleotides matching TRBD2. Looked up from germline, CDR1 is SGHNT and CDR2 is YYREEE (reference sequence). Unmatched junction bases numbered 5, after V lost 4 bases and J lost 4 bases. The CDR3 has 15 residues. The CDR3 nucleotides read TGTGCCAGCAGCCCGACTAGCGGGCCATACAATGAGCAGTTCTTC. The encoded protein is CASSPTSGPYNEQFF.

The table lists this clone with a count of one. The gene calls are TRBV7-9 and TRBJ2-2, with 8 bases lining up with TRBD2. Germline CDR1 is SEHNR and CDR2 is FQNEAQ (reference sequence). The CDR3 extends over 17 amino acids. The V segment lost 3 bases and the J segment 0 bases; nucleotides outside the gene matches: 6. The CDR3 DNA follows: TGTGCCAGCAGCTTCTTAATGACTAGCGCGAACACCGGGGAGCTGTTTTTT. It translates to CASSFLMTSANTGELFF.

The chain has TRBV6-5 and TRBJ2-6; D gene ambiguous. The germline V and J ends were trimmed by 2 bases and 0 bases, with 5 bases remaining between them. The CDR3 is 15 amino acids. Per germline, CDR1 MNHEY and CDR2 SVGAGI. The CDR3 protein is CASSYVSSGANVLTF. In DNA, the CDR3 is TGTGCCAGCAGTTACGTCTCCTCTGGGGCCAACGTCCTGACTTTC.